The 28 T cell receptor beta chains below were found in one sample sequenced in a study of blood T cell repertoires in COVID-19. Only in-frame clones appear in the TCRdb table, and some are missing; sequencing was by immunoSEQ multiplex PCR. Among over 40,000 clones listed, 70% to 85% were seen once. Input material: peripheral blood. Receptor source: a human donor in a cohort sampled during active COVID-19.

This chain uses TRBV28 with TRBJ2-1; 11 nucleotides agree with TRBD2. The length of the CDR3 is 16 residues. V dropped 6 bases and J dropped 0; count of bases not matched to a gene: 4. Germline V gene sequence: CDR1 MDHEN, CDR2 SYDVKM. CDR3 protein: CASSSSGRPSYNEQFF. CDR3 DNA: TGTGCCAGCAGCTCTAGCGGGAGGCCCTCCTACAATGAGCAGTTCTTC.

This clone was seen a few times. J is TRBJ2-2 and V is TRBV19, with D hard to call. V shed 7 bases and J shed 0 bases, with 6 bases lying between them. Per the germline V gene, CDR1 is LNHDA and CDR2 is SQIVND (reference sequence). The CDR3 spans 13 residues. CDR3 nucleotide sequence: TGTGCCAGTATCAGTCCGAACACCGGGGAGCTGTTTTTT. Protein: CASISPNTGELFF.

The rearrangement uses TRBV19 and TRBJ2-1, with 8 bases fitting TRBD2. Trimming took 1 base from V and 9 from J; bases not matched to a gene: 8. CDR3 size: 15 residues. CDR1 and CDR2 (germline): LNHDA, SQIVND (reference sequence). In nucleotides, the CDR3 is TGTGCCAGTAGTATAGCGGGGGGGTCTGGTGGTGAGCAGTTCTTC. Amino acid sequence: CASSIAGGSGGEQFF. The variable domain in full, completed from reference TRBV19 and TRBJ2-1, reads DGGITQSPKYLFRKEGQNVTLSCEQNLNHDAMYWYRQDPGQGLRLIYYSQIVNDFQKGDIAEGYSVSREKKESFPLTVTSAQKNPTAFYLCASSIAGGSGGEQFFGPGTRLTVL.

CDR3 bases: TGTGCCAGCAGCTTGAATATCGGACAGGTATACGAGCAGTACTTC. This encodes CASSLNIGQVYEQYF. This rearrangement joins TRBV5-5 to TRBJ2-7; the match to TRBD1 covers 7 bases. V shed 1 base and J 4 bases; nucleotides not matched to a gene: 8. Germline-derived CDR1 and CDR2 are SGHKS and YYEKEE (reference sequence). The CDR3 length is 15 residues.

This chain connects TRBV15 to TRBJ2-1, with D possibly TRBD1 on 7 matching bases. Trimming shortened V by 0 bases and J by 6 bases, and 15 bases separated the two germline ends. This CDR3 is built from 16 residues. The V gene's germline CDR1 is LNHNV and CDR2 YYDKDF (reference sequence). Here the CDR3 reads CATSRDGGTALNEQFF. The CDR3 nucleotides read TGTGCCACCAGCAGAGATGGGGGGACAGCACTCAATGAGCAGTTCTTC.

A few counts support this clone. The V and J genes are TRBV5-1 and TRBJ1-2; TRBD1 aligns across 11 bases. The CDR3 has 15 amino acids. V lost 0 bases, J lost 8 bases, and 6 bases stayed unmatched. Germline V gene sequence: CDR1 SGHRS, CDR2 YFSETQ. CDR3 coding DNA: TGCGCCAGCAGCTTGGGGACAGGGGGCCCCGGCGGCTACACCTTC. This translates into CASSLGTGGPGGYTF.

V and J are TRBV5-1 and TRBJ2-7; TRBD2 aligns across 11 bases. Germline values: CDR1 SGHRS, CDR2 YFSETQ. The CDR3 has 13 residues. With 7 bases clipped from V and 7 bases from J, the junction kept 7 bases outside the gene matches. This chain's CDR3 is CASGTSGSGEQYF. Here the CDR3 DNA reads TGCGCCAGCGGGACTAGCGGTTCGGGTGAGCAGTACTTC.

This rearrangement joins TRBV11-2 to TRBJ2-3; 9 bases map to TRBD2. This CDR3 is built from 14 residues. V lost 5 bases, J lost 5 bases, and 5 bases stayed unmatched. The germline V gene has CDR1 SGHAT and CDR2 FQNNGV. The CDR3: CASSPRTSVDTQYF. For the CDR3, the DNA is TGTGCCAGCAGCCCCCGGACTAGCGTAGATACGCAGTATTTT.

This chain joins TRBV15 and TRBJ1-5; D is possibly TRBD1 (6 bases). The germline V gene encodes CDR1 LNHNV and CDR2 YYDKDF (reference sequence). CDR3 length: 14 amino acids. V was clipped by 1 base and J by 7 bases, with 11 bases between them. The DNA of the CDR3 is TGTGCCACCAGCAGAGCCCAGGGGTACCAGCCCCAGCATTTT. This sequence encodes CATSRAQGYQPQHF.

This clone came up once. The chain joins TRBV2 to TRBJ1-1; D not resolved. This CDR3 is 13 amino acids long. The V and J ends lost 6 bases and 3 bases respectively, with 11 bases between them. Germline CDR1 is SNHLY and CDR2 is FYNNEI. The chain's CDR3 is CASRGSVYTEAFF. The CDR3 DNA is TGTGCCAGCAGAGGGAGTGTTTACACTGAAGCTTTCTTT.

The J gene is TRBJ1-5, the V gene TRBV10-3; possible D gene TRBD1, 6 bases. Germline CDR1 reads ENHRY; CDR2 reads SYGVKD. The CDR3 covers 16 residues. Trimming shortened V by 0 bases and J by 5 bases, and 14 bases separated the two germline ends. CDR3 protein: CAISESTHGGHQPQHF. Here the CDR3 DNA reads TGTGCCATCAGTGAGTCGACTCACGGGGGGCATCAGCCCCAGCATTTT.

This rearrangement joins TRBV5-5 to TRBJ1-6, with D perhaps TRBD1 (6 bases). Germline CDR1 reads SGHKS; CDR2 reads YYEKEE (reference sequence). Trimming cost V 3 bases and J 10 bases, with 11 bases left between them. The CDR3 loop spans 13 amino acids. CDR3 DNA sequence: TGTGCCAGCAGCTCCGGACAGACCTCACCCCTCCACTTT. Residues: CASSSGQTSPLHF.

The V gene is TRBV6-6, the J gene TRBJ1-2; TRBD1 might be the D (5 bases). Per germline, CDR1 MNHNY and CDR2 SVGAGI (reference sequence). V shed 9 bases and J shed 3 bases, with 23 bases lying between them. The CDR3 extends over 16 amino acids. CDR3 sequence reads: CASGSGRYLQDYGYTF. In DNA, the CDR3 is TGTGCCAGTGGCTCCGGTCGCTATCTACAGGACTATGGCTACACCTTC.

This chain joins TRBV10-3 and TRBJ2-2; D unclear. The germline CDR1 and CDR2 sequences are ENHRY and SYGVKD. Trimming stripped 0 bases from V and 3 bases from J, with 5 bases between. This CDR3 is 14 amino acids long. The CDR3 here is CAISESSDTGELFF. CDR3 in DNA: TGTGCCATCAGTGAGTCCAGCGACACCGGGGAGCTGTTTTTT.

The chain uses TRBV5-5 and TRBJ1-2, with TRBD1 as a possible D gene (6 bases). The ends were cut back, 0 bases at V and 6 bases at J, with 15 bases in the middle. Germline values: CDR1 SGHKS, CDR2 YYEKEE (reference sequence). This CDR3 has 15 residues. The CDR3 is CASSLGTMGADGYTF. The CDR3 DNA reads as TGTGCCAGCAGCTTGGGGACCATGGGGGCGGATGGCTACACCTTC.

V and J are TRBV7-2 and TRBJ1-2, with D maybe TRBD1 (5 bases). Deletions cut 5 bases from V and 5 bases from J, with 12 bases between. CDR1 and CDR2 from the germline V gene are SGHTA and FQGNSA. CDR3 size: 13 residues. This chain's CDR3 is CASSRTRQYGYTF. The CDR3 bases are TGTGCCAGCAGCCGGACACGGCAGTATGGCTACACCTTC.

V is TRBV18 and J is TRBJ2-3; the match to TRBD2 covers 9 bases. CDR1 is KGHSH and CDR2 is LQKENI in the germline V gene. This CDR3 has 16 residues. V lost 3 bases, J lost 6 bases, and 10 bases stayed unmatched. The CDR3 spells CASSPRPRGGTDTQYF. The CDR3 DNA follows: TGTGCCAGCTCACCCCGCCCGCGGGGGGGAACCGATACGCAGTATTTT.

This chain connects TRBV5-1 to TRBJ1-1; no clear D. With 4 bases removed from V and 9 bases from J, the gap between germline ends came to 10 bases. CDR3 size: 11 residues. The germline V gene has CDR1 SGHRS and CDR2 YFSETQ. Here the CDR3 DNA reads TGCGCCAGCAGCGCGGGCGATAAAGCTTTCTTT. The encoded protein is CASSAGDKAFF.

V is TRBV18 and J is TRBJ1-4; tentative D call: TRBD1 (6 bases). This CDR3 has 15 residues. V lost 4 bases to trimming and J lost 7 bases, with 16 bases between them. Germline V gene sequence: CDR1 KGHSH, CDR2 LQKENI. CDR3 nucleotides: TGTGCCAGCTCACAAACAGGGTACGAGGGTGAAAAACTGTTTTTT. Its protein is CASSQTGYEGEKLFF.

This clone occurred a few times. The genes are TRBV11-2 and TRBJ2-5, with a tentative D call TRBD2 (7 bases). The CDR3 has 15 residues. Trimming took 5 bases from V and 5 from J, leaving 18 bases between them. Germline V gene data show CDR1 as SGHAT and CDR2 as FQNNGV. The CDR3 loop is CASSGPRERGETQYF. In nucleotides, the CDR3 is TGTGCCAGCAGCGGACCGCGGGAGAGGGGGGAGACCCAGTACTTC.

This clone was seen a handful of times. CDR3 sequence (DNA): TGCGCCAGCAGCCCAAGTGGCCCTCGACAGGGGAGCAATCAGCCCCAGCATTTT. This gives the protein CASSPSGPRQGSNQPQHF. The V call is TRBV4-1, the J call TRBJ1-5; 8 bases line up with TRBD1. The ends lost 4 bases at V and 1 base at J; junction bases unmatched: 12. CDR1 and CDR2 (germline): MGHRA, YSYEKL. CDR3 size: 18 residues.

The chain carries TRBV27 and TRBJ1-4, with D maybe TRBD1 (5 bases). CDR1 and CDR2 from the germline V gene are MNHEY and SMNVEV (reference sequence). The CDR3 is 15 residues long. Between the trimmed V and J ends, which lost 6 bases and 7 bases, there was a span of 18 bases. As DNA, the CDR3 is TGTGCCAGCAGCCCCCGAACAGGAGGGCGTGAAAAACTGTTTTTT. Amino acid sequence: CASSPRTGGREKLFF. The full variable domain, rest sourced from reference TRBV27 and TRBJ1-4, is EAQVTQNPRYLITVTGKKLTVTCSQNMNHEYMSWYRQDPGLGLRQIYYSMNVEVTDKGDVPEGYKVSRKEKRNFPLILESPSPNQTSLYFCASSPRTGGREKLFFGSGTQLSVL.

The V gene is TRBV7-9, the J gene TRBJ2-7, with D possibly being TRBD1 (6 bases). From germline, CDR1 is SEHNR and CDR2 FQNEAQ (reference sequence). The CDR3 spans 16 residues. V was clipped by 0 bases and J by 2 bases, with 14 bases between them. This CDR3 reads CASSLASGGSPYEQYF. CDR3 DNA sequence: TGTGCCAGCAGCTTAGCTTCTGGGGGCTCGCCCTACGAGCAGTACTTC.

The rearrangement links TRBV28 to TRBJ1-2; D is unresolved. The length of the CDR3 is 13 residues. CDR1 is MDHEN, CDR2 SYDVKM, per germline. V lost 3 bases to trimming and J lost 10 bases, with 15 bases between them. The CDR3 protein is CASSFHGRKVYTF. The CDR3 DNA is TGTGCCAGCAGTTTCCATGGGAGGAAGGTCTACACCTTC.

The J gene is TRBJ2-2, the V gene TRBV7-6; TRBD1 might be the D (5 bases). The germline V gene encodes CDR1 SGHVS and CDR2 FNYEAQ. Trimming removed 11 bases from V and 6 bases from J, with 22 bases in between. CDR3 length equals 15 residues. CDR3 sequence: CAGSPQGFWAGELFF. The CDR3 DNA reads TGTGCCGGATCCCCTCAGGGCTTTTGGGCCGGGGAGCTGTTTTTT.

The chain has TRBV27 and TRBJ2-1; TRBD1 agrees at 7 bases. With 2 bases clipped from V and 8 bases from J, the junction kept 6 bases outside the gene matches. Germline-derived CDR1 and CDR2 are MNHEY and SMNVEV (reference sequence). This CDR3 is built from 14 residues. The DNA of the CDR3 is TGTGCCAGCAGTTTAGGTACAGGGGTGCATGAGCAGTTCTTC. Translated, it gives CASSLGTGVHEQFF.

The chain employs TRBV28 and TRBJ1-1; D perhaps matches TRBD1 (5 bases). Germline CDR1 MDHEN, CDR2 SYDVKM. The CDR3 loop spans 14 amino acids. Trimming shortened V by 3 bases and J by 4 bases, and 12 bases separated the two germline ends. Here the CDR3 DNA reads TGTGCCAGCAGTTTCAACAGGTTTGGCACTGAAGCTTTCTTT. Translated, it gives CASSFNRFGTEAFF.

V and J are TRBV5-4 and TRBJ2-1; no definite D call. Germline loops: CDR1 SGHNT, CDR2 YYREEE (reference sequence). This CDR3 is built from 14 residues. V was cut by 0 bases and J by 8 bases, with 12 bases left in between. CDR3 region: CASSLAVYQDEQFF. CDR3 DNA sequence: TGTGCCAGCAGCTTGGCCGTCTATCAGGATGAGCAGTTCTTC.